The rows below give T cell receptor beta chains drawn from one sample of a study of beta chain features in type 1 diabetes. Data came from immunoSEQ multiplex PCR; TCRdb stores just in-frame clones and leaves some out. The table lists roughly 170,000 clones, 10% to 15% of them singletons. Sequencing was performed on central memory CD4+ T cells from blood. The receptor set was obtained from a woman between 18 and 30 years old in good health. Each CDR3 is given with its conserved first and last residue. Fields, in order: CDR3 length, clone size, V gene, D gene, J gene, CDR3 DNA, CDR3 protein. D genes are given only for firm matches. The size field is filled for only some rows; it gives once, few, many or a size class.

14	many	TRBV5-1	TRBD1	TRBJ1-2	TGCGCCAGCGTCCCGGGACAGGGGTACCATGGCTACACCTTC	CASVPGQGYHGYTF
12	few	TRBV25-1	.	TRBJ1-2	TGTGCCAGCGGGGCGCCTAACTATGGCTACACCTTC	CASGAPNYGYTF
14	.	TRBV4-2	.	TRBJ2-3	TGTGCCAGCAGCCAAGAACCGGGGGCAGATACGCAGTATTTT	CASSQEPGADTQYF
14	.	TRBV7-3	TRBD1	TRBJ1-1	TGTGCCAGCAGCCCGGGACAGAAGAACACTGAAGCTTTCTTT	CASSPGQKNTEAFF
15	.	TRBV7-7	.	TRBJ2-5	TGTGCTAGCAGTTCAATTCAGGGGAGTCAAGAGACCCAGTACTTC	CASSSIQGSQETQYF
14	.	TRBV5-4	.	TRBJ1-3	TGTGCCAGCAGCCTCGGGAGGTCTGGAAACACCATATATTTT	CASSLGRSGNTIYF
17	.	TRBV4-3	TRBD1	TRBJ2-1	TGCGCCAGCAGCCAAGATTGGGTGCGACAGGGGACGGGTGAGCAGTTCTTC	CASSQDWVRQGTGEQFF
13	few	TRBV5-1	TRBD1	TRBJ2-3	TGCGCCAGCAGCACGGACAGGGCAAATACGCAGTATTTT	CASSTDRANTQYF
14	.	TRBV2	.	TRBJ1-3	TGTGCCAGCAGCACGCGGGGGACCGGAAACACCATATATTTT	CASSTRGTGNTIYF
17	.	TRBV11-2	TRBD2	TRBJ2-1	TGTGCCAGCAGCTCCTCGTCGGGAGGGAGGGTACGCAATGAGCAGTTCTTC	CASSSSSGGRVRNEQFF
16	few	TRBV7-3	TRBD2	TRBJ2-3	TGTGCCAGCAGCTTAAGTAGCGGGAGGGCCGGAGATACGCAGTATTTT	CASSLSSGRAGDTQYF
14	few	TRBV18	TRBD1	TRBJ1-2	TGTGCCAGCTCTACTAGGACAGGGGAGGATGGCTACACCTTC	CASSTRTGEDGYTF
14	.	TRBV19	TRBD1	TRBJ2-1	TGTGCCAGTAGGGACAGGGGAACCTACAATGAGCAGTTCTTC	CASRDRGTYNEQFF
16	few	TRBV5-4	TRBD2	TRBJ2-7	TGTGCCAGCAGCCCGCGGACTAGCGGGAGCCGTTACGAGCAGTACTTC	CASSPRTSGSRYEQYF
14	.	TRBV16	TRBD1	TRBJ1-2	TGTGCCAGCAGCCGGACAGGGGGCTACTATGGCTACACCTTC	CASSRTGGYYGYTF
16	few	TRBV6-6	TRBD2	TRBJ2-1	TGTGCCAGCAGTTCCCGGGCGGCTAGCGGGCAGAATGAGCAGTTCTTC	CASSSRAASGQNEQFF
15	.	TRBV18	TRBD2	TRBJ2-1	TGTGCCAGCTCACCTCTAGCGGGAGGCTTCGATGAGCAGTTCTTC	CASSPLAGGFDEQFF
14	.	TRBV2	TRBD2	TRBJ2-7	TGTGCCAGCAGGTACACTAGCGACTCCTACGAGCAGTACTTC	CASRYTSDSYEQYF
16	few	TRBV28	TRBD1	TRBJ2-2	TGTGCCAGCAGTTCCCACGGACAGGGGTGGATCGGGGAGCTGTTTTTT	CASSSHGQGWIGELFF
16	few	TRBV28	TRBD1	TRBJ2-5	TGTGCCAGCAGCCCCTCCATGGGGGACAGGGAAGAGACCCAGTACTTC	CASSPSMGDREETQYF
16	few	TRBV18	.	TRBJ2-3	TGTGCCAGCTCACCGAGTGTACTAGCCAGCACAGATACGCAGTATTTT	CASSPSVLASTDTQYF
12	once	TRBV2	.	TRBJ1-5	TGTGCCAGCACCAGGGACAATCAGCCCCAGCATTTT	CASTRDNQPQHF
13	.	TRBV19	.	TRBJ2-7	TGTGCCAGTAGATCGGCGGCTACCCGAGAGCAGTACTTC	CASRSAATREQYF
13	.	TRBV6-6	.	TRBJ1-4	TGTGCGGAAGCGGCCTCTAAGGCGGAAAAACTGTTTTTT	CAEAASKAEKLFF
15	.	TRBV28	TRBD2	TRBJ2-2	TGTGCCAGCAGTTCACCGGGACTAGCGGACGGGGAGCTGTTTTTT	CASSSPGLADGELFF
12	.	TRBV7-2	TRBD2	TRBJ2-7	TGTGCCAGCAGCACGGGACTATCCGAGCAGTACTTC	CASSTGLSEQYF